Presented here are 30 T cell receptor beta chains from one specimen sequenced in a study of blood T cell repertoires in COVID-19. Measured with immunoSEQ multiplex PCR; TCRdb has only the in-frame clones, and not every one. The sample records 130,000 or so clones, around 88% being singletons. The sequenced sample consisted of peripheral blood. The receptors were gathered from a man older than 75 with active or convalescent COVID-19.

The rearrangement links TRBV28 to TRBJ1-4; TRBD1 is a possible D gene (6 bases). The CDR3 length is 12 residues. V lost 4 bases, J lost 8 bases, and 8 bases lay in between. Germline CDR1 MDHEN, CDR2 SYDVKM. CDR3 region: CASSSGAEKLFF. CDR3 DNA: TGTGCCAGCAGTTCAGGGGCCGAAAAACTGTTTTTT. The whole variable domain, filled in from reference TRBV28 and TRBJ1-4, reads DVKVTQSSRYLVKRTGEKVFLECVQDMDHENMFWYRQDPGLGLRLIYFSYDVKMKEKGDIPEGYSVSREKKERFSLILESASTNQTSMYLCASSSGAEKLFFGSGTQLSVL.

In this sample, this clone turned up once. For the CDR3, the DNA is TGTGCCAGTAGCCCCGGGACAGTCTACGAGCAGTACTTC. Protein product: CASSPGTVYEQYF. The V gene is TRBV19, the J gene TRBJ2-7; 7 nucleotides line up with TRBD1. With 6 bases clipped from V and 3 bases from J, the junction kept 5 bases outside the gene matches. The CDR3 extends over 13 amino acids. Per the germline V gene, CDR1 is LNHDA and CDR2 is SQIVND (reference sequence).

This clone came up once. Additional DNA sequences in this sample encode the identical CDR3. The V call is TRBV18, the J call TRBJ2-5; 13 bases line up with TRBD2. This CDR3 contains 15 residues. The germline gives CDR1 KGHSH, CDR2 LQKENI. V lost 2 bases, J lost 3 bases, and 0 bases stayed unmatched. DNA for the CDR3: TGTGCCAGCTCACCAGGGACTAGCGGGGAAGAGACCCAGTACTTC. It encodes CASSPGTSGEETQYF. The variable domain in full, with the rest retrieved from reference TRBV18 and TRBJ2-5, is NAGVMQNPRHLVRRRGQEARLRCSPMKGHSHVYWYRQLPEEGLKFMVYLQKENIIDESGMPKERFSAEFPKEGPSILRIQQVVRGDSAAYFCASSPGTSGEETQYFGPGTRLLVL.

V is TRBV10-3 and J is TRBJ2-5, with 13 positions matching TRBD2. Per germline, CDR1 ENHRY and CDR2 SYGVKD. The CDR3 covers 16 residues. V trimming: 5 bases; J trimming: 1 base; junction bases outside the gene matches: 4. CDR3: CAISHTSGGAQETQYF. The CDR3 DNA reads TGTGCCATCAGTCACACTAGCGGGGGGGCCCAAGAGACCCAGTACTTC.

This clone has a handful of counts. The genes are TRBV3-1 (or the pseudogene TRBV3-2) and TRBJ2-5; 12 nucleotides line up with TRBD2. There are 19 residues in the CDR3. The germline V gene has CDR1 LGHDT and CDR2 YNNKEL (reference sequence). V shed 0 bases, J shed 0 bases, and the junction held 8 bases outside the gene matches. CDR3: CASSQDPLAGGKYQETQYF. CDR3 nucleotides: TGTGCCAGCAGCCAAGATCCTCTAGCGGGGGGGAAGTACCAAGAGACCCAGTACTTC.

A word on this clone: The sample contains more than one DNA sequence encoding this CDR3. This rearrangement joins TRBV9 to TRBJ2-7, with 12 bases fitting TRBD2. The CDR3 length is 13 residues. The ends lost 3 bases at V and 7 bases at J; junction bases unmatched: 2. Per germline, CDR1 SGDLS and CDR2 YYNGEE. The CDR3 bases are TGTGCCAGCAGCGCCGGACTAGCGGGGGAGCAGTACTTC. It yields the protein CASSAGLAGEQYF.

The chain couples TRBV6-5 to TRBJ1-2; perhaps TRBD1 as D (5 bases). CDR3 length equals 14 residues. Germline values: CDR1 MNHEY, CDR2 SVGAGI. Trimming cost V 6 bases and J 7 bases, with 18 bases left between them. The CDR3 DNA sequence: TGTGCCAGCAGCCCCCAGGGCAGGGCTGGTGGCTACACCTTC. Translating it yields CASSPQGRAGGYTF.

V gene TRBV6-2 or TRBV6-3 combines with J gene TRBJ1-5; maybe TRBD1 (6 bases). V gave up 2 bases and J gave up 7 bases, with 18 bases separating them. CDR3 length: 16 residues. CDR1 is MNHEY and CDR2 is SVGEGT in the germline V gene. In DNA form, the CDR3 reads TGTGCCAGCAGTTACCAATTACGGGCAGGGGACCAGCCCCAGCATTTT. Protein: CASSYQLRAGDQPQHF.

This chain joins TRBV19 and TRBJ2-1; TRBD1 aligns across 11 bases. Per the germline V gene, CDR1 is LNHDA and CDR2 is SQIVND (reference sequence). CDR3 size: 16 residues. V lost 4 bases to trimming and J lost 2 bases; unmatched junction nucleotides: 4. The CDR3 sequence: CASSTDRGPPYNEQFF. CDR3 sequence (DNA): TGTGCCAGTAGTACGGACAGGGGGCCTCCCTACAATGAGCAGTTCTTC.

The V call is TRBV9, the J call TRBJ2-5; D gene uncertain. Between the trimmed V and J ends, which lost 0 bases and 5 bases, there was a span of 11 bases. The CDR3 runs 14 residues. Germline V gives CDR1 SGDLS, CDR2 YYNGEE. CDR3 sequence reads: CASSVGGGQETQYF. The DNA of the CDR3 is TGTGCCAGCAGCGTAGGTGGTGGCCAGGAGACCCAGTACTTC.

The J gene is TRBJ1-2, the V gene TRBV7-9; TRBD1 aligns across 8 bases. This CDR3 spans 14 amino acids. Germline CDR1 SEHNR, CDR2 FQNEAQ (reference sequence). V dropped 4 bases and J dropped 6; count of bases not matched to a gene: 7. CDR3 amino acids: CASSYSRQGNGYTF. CDR3 sequence (DNA): TGTGCCAGCAGCTATAGTCGACAGGGGAATGGCTACACCTTC.

At least ten counts were recorded for this clone. This sequence joins TRBV6-2 or TRBV6-3 and TRBJ1-2, with TRBD1 identical over 8 bases. Germline V gives CDR1 MNHEY, CDR2 SVGEGT. V gave up 0 bases and J gave up 3 bases; unmatched junction bases: 9. This CDR3 comprises 17 residues. CDR3 in amino acids: CASSYSLDRAEHYGYTF. CDR3 DNA sequence: TGTGCCAGCAGTTACTCTTTGGACAGGGCTGAACACTATGGCTACACCTTC.

The rearrangement links TRBV10-3 to TRBJ1-1; 11 nucleotides align to TRBD1. The germline V gene encodes CDR1 ENHRY and CDR2 SYGVKD. The ends lost 8 bases at V and 3 bases at J; junction bases unmatched: 5. The CDR3 covers 14 residues. The CDR3 is CAIGEGQGDTEAFF. CDR3 DNA sequence: TGTGCCATCGGGGAGGGACAGGGGGACACTGAAGCTTTCTTT.

This chain joins TRBV3-1 (or the pseudogene TRBV3-2) and TRBJ1-6; D unresolved. The CDR3 loop spans 17 amino acids. Germline CDR1 and CDR2: LGHDT and YNNKEL (reference sequence). Between the trimmed V and J ends, which lost 7 bases and 10 bases, there was a span of 26 bases. The CDR3 DNA is TGTGCCAGCACACCAAAGGGTCAGTTTCGGAGGCGGTCACCCCTCCACTTT. Translated, it gives CASTPKGQFRRRSPLHF.

The DNA of the CDR3 is TGTGCCAGTAGTACCCACTCCGGGACTGGGCTCTACGAGCAGTACTTC. Translated: CASSTHSGTGLYEQYF. The chain combines TRBV19 with TRBJ2-7; a weak D match, TRBD2 (6 bases). The CDR3 is made up of 16 amino acids. Germline assignment: CDR1 LNHDA and CDR2 SQIVND (reference sequence). Trimming stripped 4 bases from V and 3 bases from J, with 19 bases between.

This rearrangement joins TRBV7-9 to TRBJ2-1, with 8 bases matching TRBD2. CDR1 is SEHNR and CDR2 is FQNEAQ in the germline V gene (reference sequence). The V segment lost 3 bases and the J segment 5 bases; nucleotides outside the gene matches: 12. The CDR3 has 17 residues. CDR3 amino acids: CASSFPPTARGDNEQFF. CDR3 DNA: TGTGCCAGCAGCTTCCCCCCCACCGCGCGGGGGGACAATGAGCAGTTCTTC.

The chain is built from TRBV6-6 and TRBJ1-1, with TRBD1 matching over 10 bases. V shed 7 bases, J shed 7 bases, and the junction held 12 bases outside the gene matches. Germline CDR1 MNHNY, CDR2 SVGAGI (reference sequence). The CDR3 totals 15 residues. The CDR3 DNA reads as TGTGCCAGCACCCCGACAGGGGGCTATTCGGGTGAAGCTTTCTTT. Its translation is CASTPTGGYSGEAFF.

This chain connects TRBV3-1 (or the pseudogene TRBV3-2) to TRBJ2-1, with 9 bases fitting TRBD2. This CDR3 is 14 amino acids long. J gave up 5 bases and V 3 bases, and 2 bases lay outside the gene matches. Germline loops: CDR1 LGHDT, CDR2 YNNKEL (reference sequence). For the CDR3, the DNA is TGTGCCAGCAGCCAGCGGGGGGGAGACAATGAGCAGTTCTTC. Translating gives CASSQRGGDNEQFF.

The rearrangement uses TRBV21-1 and TRBJ1-2. TRBV21-1 is a recognized pseudogene. The CDR3 runs 14 residues. CDR3 region: CASSGTFVGYGYTF. CDR3 sequence (DNA): TGTGCCAGCAGCGGGACTTTTGTCGGCTATGGCTACACCTTC.

V and J are TRBV4-3 and TRBJ1-3, with D maybe TRBD1 (5 bases). Trimming took off 0 bases at V and 4 bases at J, with 13 bases between the two ends. Germline CDR1 is LGHNA and CDR2 is YSLEER. The CDR3 runs to 16 residues. CDR3 protein: CASSQDIGAGGNTIYF. The CDR3, as DNA: TGCGCCAGCAGCCAAGATATTGGGGCAGGAGGAAACACCATATATTTT.

This clone has only a few counts. The chain has TRBV28 and TRBJ1-1; no clear D. This CDR3 has 12 amino acids. Germline V gives CDR1 MDHEN, CDR2 SYDVKM. The V end was cut by 4 bases, the J end by 4 bases, with 7 bases between. CDR3 region: CASSSLSTEAFF. For the CDR3, the DNA is TGTGCCAGCAGTTCCTTATCCACTGAAGCTTTCTTT. The variable domain in full, with the rest retrieved from reference TRBV28 and TRBJ1-1, is DVKVTQSSRYLVKRTGEKVFLECVQDMDHENMFWYRQDPGLGLRLIYFSYDVKMKEKGDIPEGYSVSREKKERFSLILESASTNQTSMYLCASSSLSTEAFFGQGTRLTVV.

J is TRBJ2-1 and V is TRBV5-5; 7 bases are shared with TRBD2. Per germline, CDR1 SGHKS and CDR2 YYEKEE (reference sequence). The CDR3 consists of 17 residues. Trimming took 3 bases from V and 5 from J; bases not matched to a gene: 14. The CDR3 nucleotides read TGTGCCAGCAGCTGGGGACCGCTAGCGGACCTCAACAATGAGCAGTTCTTC. Translation gives CASSWGPLADLNNEQFF. The variable domain in full, with the rest retrieved from reference TRBV5-5 and TRBJ2-1, is DAGVTQSPTHLIKTRGQQVTLRCSPISGHKSVSWYQQVLGQGPQFIFQYYEKEERGRGNFPDRFSARQFPNYSSELNVNALLLGDSALYLCASSWGPLADLNNEQFFGPGTRLTVL.

This rearrangement joins TRBV6-5 to TRBJ2-7; TRBD1 might be the D (6 bases). This CDR3 has 13 amino acids. The germline CDR1 and CDR2 sequences are MNHEY and SVGAGI. With 5 bases removed from V and 4 bases from J, the gap between germline ends came to 12 bases. The DNA of the CDR3 is TGTGCCAGCAGTATCCGACAGGATTACGAGCAGTACTTC. This translates into CASSIRQDYEQYF.

J is TRBJ1-6 and V is TRBV5-6; weak D call: TRBD1 (5 bases). Germline V gene data show CDR1 as SGHDT and CDR2 as YYEEEE. This CDR3 contains 14 residues. V shed 4 bases and J shed 9 bases, with 14 bases lying between them. CDR3 region: CASSPDSDPSPLHF. The CDR3 DNA reads as TGTGCCAGCAGCCCCGACAGTGATCCTTCACCCCTCCACTTT.

Details on this clone: Different DNA sequences within this sample yield the same CDR3. The J gene is TRBJ1-1, the V gene TRBV3-1 (or the pseudogene TRBV3-2); the match to TRBD1 covers 7 bases. The CDR3 contains 14 residues. Unmatched junction bases numbered 6, after V lost 5 bases and J lost 3 bases. Germline V gene sequence: CDR1 LGHDT, CDR2 YNNKEL (reference sequence). DNA for the CDR3: TGTGCCAGCAGCACACGACAGGGTGACACTGAAGCTTTCTTT. Its protein product is CASSTRQGDTEAFF.

The rearrangement uses TRBV19 and TRBJ1-5; D is unclear. The CDR3 runs 14 residues. V was trimmed by 0 bases and J by 5 bases, leaving 8 bases between them. Germline V gene lookup returns CDR1 LNHDA and CDR2 SQIVND (reference sequence). The CDR3 DNA follows: TGTGCCAGTAGTATAGACGGCGGGGATCAGCCCCAGCATTTT. Translation gives CASSIDGGDQPQHF.

The rearrangement links TRBV7-2 to TRBJ2-5; D might be TRBD2 (6 bases). Deletions cut 2 bases from V and 4 bases from J, with 14 bases between. CDR3 length: 15 amino acids. Per the germline V gene, CDR1 is SGHTA and CDR2 is FQGNSA. The CDR3 reads CASSLNAGTAETQYF. The CDR3 DNA sequence: TGTGCCAGCAGCTTAAACGCGGGGACGGCAGAGACCCAGTACTTC.

The CDR3 DNA reads as TGTGCCTGGAGTGTAGCGATCAATCAGCCCCAGCATTTT. Translation: CAWSVAINQPQHF. V and J are TRBV30 and TRBJ1-5, with D unresolved. V lost 0 bases to trimming and J lost 3 bases, with 6 bases between them. The CDR3 is 13 amino acids. The germline V gene encodes CDR1 GTSNPN and CDR2 SVGIG (reference sequence).

This rearrangement joins TRBV19 to TRBJ1-2; D not resolved. V dropped 3 bases and J dropped 3 bases, with 17 bases sitting between them. Germline-derived CDR1 and CDR2 are LNHDA and SQIVND (reference sequence). This CDR3 region has 16 residues. The DNA for the CDR3 is TGTGCCAGTAGTATCACGTTCGGAGTGGTGGACTATGGCTACACCTTC. This translates into CASSITFGVVDYGYTF.

The gene calls are TRBV6-1 and TRBJ1-2; D gene ambiguous. Germline CDR1 is MNHNS and CDR2 is SASEGT. Trimming took 2 bases from V and 7 from J, leaving 11 bases between them. This CDR3 contains 13 residues. The CDR3 spells CASSESGSGGYTF. CDR3 DNA sequence: TGTGCCAGCAGTGAATCCGGCTCGGGTGGCTACACCTTC.